Below, 20 T cell receptor beta chains from the same sample are listed, as sequenced in a study of blood T cell repertoires in COVID-19. Profiled with immunoSEQ multiplex PCR; TCRdb holds only in-frame clones, not every one. The repertoire has around 300,000 clones, over 80% of them found once; the top ten carry around 4.6%. Sequenced input: PBMCs or T cells enriched from blood (not recorded which). The origin of the receptors is a young man who had recovered from COVID-19.

The rearrangement joins TRBV7-9 to TRBJ2-1; a possible D gene is TRBD2 (6 bases). Trimming left V 5 bases short and J 2 bases short, with 19 bases between. This CDR3 spans 17 amino acids. Germline V lookup: CDR1 SEHNR, CDR2 FQNEAQ (reference sequence). CDR3 loop: CASSVPLVGEAYNEQFF. Written as DNA, the CDR3 is TGTGCCAGCAGCGTACCCCTTGTAGGGGAGGCCTACAATGAGCAGTTCTTC.

This chain uses TRBV9 with TRBJ2-5; 11 nucleotides align to TRBD1. The V gene end was trimmed by 3 bases and the J gene end by 3 bases; junction bases not matched to a gene: 7. The CDR3 length is 16 residues. Germline CDR1 reads SGDLS; CDR2 reads YYNGEE. The CDR3 sequence is CASSGGGQGVKETQYF. CDR3 DNA: TGTGCCAGCAGCGGAGGGGGACAGGGGGTCAAAGAGACCCAGTACTTC.

The J gene is TRBJ2-2, the V gene TRBV6-5, with a possible D match to TRBD1 (7 bases). V was cut by 6 bases and J by 5 bases, with 16 bases left in between. Germline V CDR1 and CDR2: MNHEY, SVGAGI. The CDR3 is made up of 15 amino acids. This CDR3 reads CASRRAGGRTGELFF. The CDR3 nucleotides read TGTGCCAGCAGGCGTGCAGGGGGGAGAACCGGGGAGCTGTTTTTT.

The V gene is TRBV6-6, the J gene TRBJ2-7, with 9 bases lining up with TRBD2. Trimming cost V 7 bases and J 2 bases; bases outside gene matches: 9. The CDR3 extends over 15 amino acids. Per the germline V gene, CDR1 is MNHNY and CDR2 is SVGAGI (reference sequence). CDR3: CASTRGASGAYEQYF. CDR3 nucleotide sequence: TGTGCCAGCACGCGGGGTGCTAGCGGGGCCTACGAGCAGTACTTC.

V usage is TRBV5-1 and J usage is TRBJ1-3, with 8 nucleotides matching TRBD1. Germline trimming cut 4 bases from V and 0 bases from J; bases unmatched to any gene: 6. The CDR3 has 16 residues. Germline V gives CDR1 SGHRS, CDR2 YFSETQ. The CDR3 DNA sequence: TGCGCCAGCAGCGGCGGGACAGGACACTCTGGAAACACCATATATTTT. It is translated as CASSGGTGHSGNTIYF.

The genes are TRBV5-1 and TRBJ2-3, with 10 bases matching TRBD2. V shed 3 bases, J shed 0 bases, and the junction held 10 bases outside the gene matches. Germline V gene sequence: CDR1 SGHRS, CDR2 YFSETQ. CDR3 length: 18 amino acids. CDR3 coding DNA: TGCGCCAGCAGCTCGGGAAACTTAGCGGGGGGAAGCACAGATACGCAGTATTTT. As protein: CASSSGNLAGGSTDTQYF.

The chain couples TRBV2 to TRBJ2-1, with 9 bases matching TRBD1. Trimming took 5 bases from V and 7 from J; bases not matched to a gene: 6. CDR3 size: 14 residues. Germline loops: CDR1 SNHLY, CDR2 FYNNEI. CDR3 sequence reads: CASSQGQGTNEQFF. The CDR3 bases are TGTGCCAGCAGTCAGGGACAGGGAACGAATGAGCAGTTCTTC.

The chain is built from TRBV5-5 and TRBJ2-1; 8 positions agree with TRBD2. V lost 0 bases, J lost 2 bases, and 10 bases stayed unmatched. CDR3 length: 18 residues. Germline V gene data show CDR1 as SGHKS and CDR2 as YYEKEE (reference sequence). The CDR3 sequence: CASSLAARGAPPYNEQFF. The CDR3 nucleotides are TGTGCCAGCAGCTTGGCCGCGCGGGGGGCCCCCCCCTACAATGAGCAGTTCTTC.

The V and J genes are TRBV5-8 and TRBJ1-6; D might be TRBD1 (6 bases). The CDR3 runs to 17 residues. Between the trimmed V and J ends, which lost 2 bases and 2 bases, there was a span of 14 bases. Germline V lookup: CDR1 SGHTS, CDR2 YDEGEE. The CDR3 region is CASSFFTRTAYNSPLHF. The CDR3 DNA follows: TGTGCCAGCAGCTTCTTTACCCGGACAGCCTATAATTCACCCCTCCACTTT.

The chain links TRBV6-5 to TRBJ1-5, with TRBD1 matching 8 bases. CDR3 length: 15 residues. J gave up 7 bases and V 5 bases, and 10 bases lay outside the gene matches. The V gene's germline CDR1 is MNHEY and CDR2 SVGAGI. The CDR3 region is CASSPWTGSRQPQHF. CDR3 coding DNA: TGTGCCAGCAGTCCCTGGACAGGGTCTAGACAGCCCCAGCATTTT.

This clone was observed at least ten times. The rearrangement joins TRBV19 to TRBJ1-1, with D uncertain. The germline V gene encodes CDR1 LNHDA and CDR2 SQIVND (reference sequence). There are 12 residues in the CDR3. The V gene lost 4 bases and the J gene lost 5 bases, with 8 bases spanning the gap. For the CDR3, the DNA is TGTGCCAGTAGTACGTGGGCTACTGAAGCTTTCTTT. It yields the protein CASSTWATEAFF. The full variable domain, rest sourced from reference TRBV19 and TRBJ1-1, is DGGITQSPKYLFRKEGQNVTLSCEQNLNHDAMYWYRQDPGQGLRLIYYSQIVNDFQKGDIAEGYSVSREKKESFPLTVTSAQKNPTAFYLCASSTWATEAFFGQGTRLTVV.

In this sample, this clone turned up a few times. V and J are TRBV6-2 or TRBV6-3 and TRBJ1-5, with TRBD1 identical over 11 bases. The ends lost 4 bases at V and 2 bases at J; junction bases unmatched: 13. The CDR3 covers 19 residues. Germline-derived CDR1 and CDR2 are MNHEY and SVGEGT. In DNA form, the CDR3 reads TGTGCCAGCAGTTCCAATGGACAGGGGGCTCGTGGGGGCAATCAGCCCCAGCATTTT. Protein product: CASSSNGQGARGGNQPQHF.

The V call is TRBV27, the J call TRBJ1-5; the D is unclear. V was clipped by 1 base and J by 0 bases, with 7 bases between them. This CDR3 comprises 15 residues. Germline V gene lookup returns CDR1 MNHEY and CDR2 SMNVEV (reference sequence). CDR3 DNA sequence: TGTGCCAGCAGTTTATACAAACCTAGCAATCAGCCCCAGCATTTT. Amino acid sequence: CASSLYKPSNQPQHF.

The V and J genes are TRBV5-1 and TRBJ2-4, with TRBD2 as a possible D gene (5 bases). V lost 0 bases and J lost 5, with 15 bases in between. Germline V CDR1 and CDR2: SGHRS, YFSETQ. The CDR3 has 16 residues. Here the CDR3 reads CASSLAQGRGQNIQYF. The CDR3 DNA is TGCGCCAGCAGCTTGGCCCAAGGGAGAGGGCAAAACATTCAGTACTTC.

The chain is built from TRBV6-2 or TRBV6-3 and TRBJ1-1, with a possible D match to TRBD1 (6 bases). V gave up 2 bases and J gave up 5 bases, with 18 bases separating them. Per the germline V gene, CDR1 is MNHEY and CDR2 is SVGEGT. The CDR3 is 16 amino acids. CDR3 coding DNA: TGTGCCAGCAGTTACCCTCATGGGGGAGGGGGGACTGAAGCTTTCTTT. Translated: CASSYPHGGGGTEAFF.

The V call is TRBV10-1, the J call TRBJ1-1; 9 nucleotides align to TRBD1. The CDR3 is made up of 14 amino acids. Germline V gives CDR1 WNHNN, CDR2 SYGVQD (reference sequence). V lost 6 bases, J lost 1 base, and 3 bases stayed unmatched. This CDR3 is CASRADRGNTEAFF. Written as DNA, the CDR3 is TGCGCCAGCAGGGCGGACAGGGGGAACACTGAAGCTTTCTTT.

This clone occurred once. The chain recombines TRBV18 with TRBJ1-1; 9 positions match TRBD1. The ends lost 3 bases at V and 3 bases at J; junction bases unmatched: 8. CDR1 is KGHSH and CDR2 is LQKENI in the germline V gene. The CDR3 consists of 16 residues. The CDR3 is CASSPPTGGQDTEAFF. CDR3 DNA sequence: TGTGCCAGCTCACCTCCCACAGGGGGCCAAGACACTGAAGCTTTCTTT. The full variable domain, with the rest looked up from reference TRBV18 and TRBJ1-1, is NAGVMQNPRHLVRRRGQEARLRCSPMKGHSHVYWYRQLPEEGLKFMVYLQKENIIDESGMPKERFSAEFPKEGPSILRIQQVVRGDSAAYFCASSPPTGGQDTEAFFGQGTRLTVV.

V usage is TRBV18 and J usage is TRBJ2-7; the match to TRBD2 covers 8 bases. CDR1 is KGHSH, CDR2 LQKENI, per germline. Trimming at V came to 4 bases and at J to 0 bases, leaving 2 bases not matched to a gene. This CDR3 contains 14 residues. DNA of the CDR3: TGTGCCAGCTCACAAAGCGGGGGCTCCTACGAGCAGTACTTC. Its translation is CASSQSGGSYEQYF.

The chain uses TRBV19 and TRBJ1-6; a weak D match, TRBD1 (6 bases). Germline V gives CDR1 LNHDA, CDR2 SQIVND (reference sequence). The CDR3 has 15 amino acids. Trimming took off 8 bases at V and 0 bases at J, with 11 bases between the two ends. The CDR3 reads CASLRGSSYNSPLHF. The CDR3 bases are TGTGCCAGTCTTAGGGGGAGCTCCTATAATTCACCCCTCCACTTT.

The chain links TRBV7-9 to TRBJ2-5, with unresolved D. The germline gives CDR1 SEHNR, CDR2 FQNEAQ (reference sequence). The CDR3 consists of 15 residues. V was pared by 1 base and J by 5 bases, with 14 bases between. The CDR3 here is CASSLGGPPAETQYF. The CDR3 DNA sequence: TGTGCCAGCAGCTTAGGAGGCCCACCGGCCGAGACCCAGTACTTC.